Sequencing of this TCR beta chain was carried out in a study of cytomegalovirus exposure and HLA in healthy donors. General study points: An ancestry cluster, one associated with Asian ancestry, reportedly showed fewer N-insertions than the roughly 670-donor mean in a later analysis. Researchers reported in a later analysis that a missense DCLRE1C variant was tied to TCR beta V- and J-gene trimming.

This clone has just a few counts. Its cognate antigen is unknown. V lost 0 bases and J 0 bases, leaving 24 bases between the germline ends. CDR3 length equals 20 residues. Germline CDR1 reads SGHTA; CDR2 reads FQGTGA. The PCR used 60 Vbeta and 13 Jbeta primers. Repertoires were generated with immunoSEQ multiplex PCR, while TCRdb's copy carries only in-frame clones and drops some. The table includes about 120,000 clones, around four fifths detected once. The source is a man in his sixties in good health and CMV-seropositive. The chain couples TRBV7-3 to TRBJ2-7; weak D call: TRBD1 (5 bases). Sequenced: PBMCs. CDR3 in DNA: TGTGCCAGCAGCTTAACAGGGGTACTTGGTTATGGCGCAGACTCCTACGAGCAGTACTTC. Its translation is CASSLTGVLGYGADSYEQYF.